A single sample is the source of the 17 T cell receptor beta chains below, sequenced in a study of blood T cell repertoires in COVID-19. The assay was immunoSEQ multiplex PCR, and TCRdb's table has in-frame clones only and misses some. Of approximately 250,000 clones listed, under 90% are singletons. The sample consisted of PBMCs or T cells enriched from blood (not recorded which). The receptors originated from a man younger than 40 with acute COVID-19.

The rearrangement joins TRBV6-4 to TRBJ2-1, with 9 bases that match TRBD2. The CDR3 spans 20 residues. V lost 4 bases, J lost 8 bases, and 24 bases stayed unmatched. The V gene's germline CDR1 is MRHNA and CDR2 SNTAGT. The CDR3 loop reads CASSASPSGLAGSSLDEQFF. DNA for the CDR3: TGTGCCAGCAGTGCCTCTCCTTCCGGGCTAGCGGGGAGTTCTCTCGATGAGCAGTTCTTC.

The chain uses TRBV2 and TRBJ1-2; D is ambiguous. The CDR3 is 12 amino acids. The V end was cut by 7 bases, the J end by 3 bases, with 9 bases between. From germline, CDR1 is SNHLY and CDR2 FYNNEI. The DNA of the CDR3 is TGTGCCAGCACAGTAGCCGACTATGGCTACACCTTC. It codes for CASTVADYGYTF.

The gene calls are TRBV4-2 and TRBJ2-3; 7 bases map to TRBD2. This CDR3 has 13 residues. Germline V gene data show CDR1 as LGHNA and CDR2 as YNFKEQ. After removal of 4 bases from V and 3 bases from J, the junction contained 1 base not matched to a gene. In nucleotides, the CDR3 is TGTGCCAGCAGCCGACTAGCTACAGATACGCAGTATTTT. Protein product: CASSRLATDTQYF.

The V and J genes are TRBV6-5 and TRBJ1-5; a weak D match, TRBD1 (5 bases). Trimming took 7 bases from V and 1 from J, leaving 11 bases between them. CDR1 is MNHEY, CDR2 SVGAGI, per germline. The CDR3 totals 14 residues. CDR3 protein: CASNFQGSNQPQHF. The CDR3 DNA reads as TGTGCCAGCAATTTTCAGGGAAGCAATCAGCCCCAGCATTTT.

V usage is TRBV23-1 and J usage is TRBJ1-2; perhaps TRBD1 as D (6 bases). TRBV23-1 is assigned to the ORF class and has an uncertain function. V shed 2 bases and J shed 8 bases, with 24 bases lying between them. This CDR3 contains 17 residues. The CDR3 protein is CASSQPSRGSVAFGYTF. In nucleotides, the CDR3 is TGCGCCAGCAGTCAACCGAGCAGGGGAAGTGTAGCCTTCGGCTACACCTTC.

In its sample, this clone was seen many times. The V call is TRBV7-9, the J call TRBJ2-3; 11 nucleotides match TRBD2. CDR3 size: 18 residues. In germline, CDR1 is SEHNR, CDR2 FQNEAQ (reference sequence). Trimming took 4 bases from V and 0 from J; bases not matched to a gene: 9. The CDR3 sequence: CASSSRIAGGRSTDTQYF. In DNA form, the CDR3 reads TGTGCCAGCAGCTCAAGAATAGCGGGAGGGAGGAGCACAGATACGCAGTATTTT. Full variable domain (missing parts from reference TRBV7-9 and TRBJ2-3): DTGVSQNPRHKITKRGQNVTFRCDPISEHNRLYWYRQTLGQGPEFLTYFQNEAQLEKSRLLSDRFSAERPKGSFSTLEIQRTEQGDSAMYLCASSSRIAGGRSTDTQYFGPGTRLTVL.

V is TRBV5-5 and J is TRBJ1-2; 10 positions agree with TRBD1. The length of the CDR3 is 15 residues. Germline values: CDR1 SGHKS, CDR2 YYEKEE (reference sequence). V dropped 3 bases and J dropped 6; count of bases not matched to a gene: 8. The DNA of the CDR3 is TGTGCCAGCAGCTCAGGGACAGGGGAAAGACATGGCTACACCTTC. As protein: CASSSGTGERHGYTF.

CDR3 region: CASSPGTGGTDTQYF. Written as DNA, the CDR3 is TGTGCCAGCTCACCCGGGACAGGGGGCACAGATACGCAGTATTTT. The gene calls are TRBV18 and TRBJ2-3, with 10 bases aligning to TRBD1. From germline, CDR1 is KGHSH and CDR2 LQKENI. Losses at the gene ends were 3 bases for V and 1 base for J; bases not matched to a gene: 1. The CDR3 extends over 15 amino acids.

The CDR3, as DNA: TGTGCCAGCACCATAGCGAGGGGGCGTGGGGAGACCCAGTACTTC. This gives the protein CASTIARGRGETQYF. This chain joins TRBV6-5 and TRBJ2-5; 7 bases line up with TRBD1. J was trimmed by 5 bases and V by 7 bases; bases with no gene match: 13. The CDR3 is 15 residues long. CDR1 and CDR2 (germline): MNHEY, SVGAGI.

Worth noting for this clone: At one of its ends the junction is not consistent with the germline gene, which may arise from a read error. The chain recombines TRBV5-1 with TRBJ1-1, with a possible D match to TRBD1 (6 bases). The germline V gene encodes CDR1 SGHRS and CDR2 YFSETQ. The CDR3 extends over 14 amino acids. The CDR3 sequence is CASSSDSGNTEAFF. CDR3 nucleotide sequence: TGTGCCAGCAGCTCGGACAGTGGGAACACTGAAGCTTTCTTT.

The chain joins TRBV19 to TRBJ2-2; D is possibly TRBD1 (5 bases). Trimming stripped 9 bases from V and 0 bases from J, with 11 bases between. The CDR3 contains 14 residues. Germline V lookup: CDR1 LNHDA, CDR2 SQIVND (reference sequence). For the CDR3, the DNA is TGTGCCAGCCGGCAGACAGCGAACACCGGGGAGCTGTTTTTT. Protein sequence: CASRQTANTGELFF.

Details on this clone: One end of the junction fails to match germline, which may point to a read error. The chain combines TRBV5-1 with TRBJ2-2, with 9 nucleotides matching TRBD2. CDR3 length: 14 amino acids. In germline, CDR1 is SGHRS, CDR2 YFSETQ. The CDR3 sequence: CASSVAGDGGELFF. For the CDR3, the DNA is TGTGCCAGCAGCGTAGCGGGAGATGGCGGGGAGCTGTTTTTT.

This clone came up a few times. The rearrangement uses TRBV7-9 and TRBJ2-2, with D possibly matching TRBD1 (6 bases). CDR1 and CDR2 (germline): SEHNR, FQNEAQ (reference sequence). Trimming left V 5 bases short and J 5 bases short, with 18 bases between. The CDR3 spans 16 residues. The CDR3 DNA sequence: TGTGCCAGCAGCCCCAGACAGGAACGAGAAACCGGGGAGCTGTTTTTT. Amino acid sequence: CASSPRQERETGELFF.

The count of this clone is one. The V gene is TRBV12-3 or TRBV12-4, the J gene TRBJ1-2; tentative D call: TRBD1 (5 bases). CDR3 size: 12 residues. Trimming left V 5 bases short and J 14 bases short, with 18 bases between. The CDR3 loop reads CASSARIGAWTF. As DNA, the CDR3 is TGTGCCAGCAGTGCCCGGATAGGGGCATGGACCTTC.

This rearrangement joins TRBV19 to TRBJ2-1, with 12 bases identical to TRBD2. CDR1 and CDR2 (germline): LNHDA, SQIVND (reference sequence). This CDR3 is 15 amino acids long. V lost 4 bases and J lost 10; bases outside the gene matches: 8. CDR3: CASSTPSGGAREQFF. As DNA, the CDR3 is TGTGCCAGTAGTACCCCTAGCGGGGGGGCCAGGGAGCAGTTCTTC.

The chain employs TRBV9 and TRBJ1-4; D call uncertain. This CDR3 is built from 15 residues. CDR1 SGDLS and CDR2 YYNGEE come from the germline V gene. V lost 3 bases, J lost 7 bases, and 16 bases lay in between. The CDR3 DNA reads TGTGCCAGCAGCGCAAGTCCATCCCGGGGTGAAAAACTGTTTTTT. Translation gives CASSASPSRGEKLFF.

The CDR3 protein is CASSSPGHPSSYEQYV. As DNA, the CDR3 is TGTGCCAGCAGTTCCCCGGGACACCCAAGCTCCTACGAGCAGTACGTC. V is TRBV6-5 and J is TRBJ2-7; a weak D match, TRBD1 (6 bases). CDR3 length: 16 residues. Deletions cut 4 bases from V and 0 bases from J, with 16 bases between. Germline V lookup: CDR1 MNHEY, CDR2 SVGAGI.